Shown below are 15 T cell receptor beta chains from a single sample sequenced in a study of CD8+ T cells in alopecia areata. Investigators isolated RNA and reverse transcribed it into cDNA to act as the sequencing template. The data were produced by immunoSEQ multiplex PCR, yet TCRdb's version contains in-frame clones alone and is incomplete. Of about 150,000 clones in the sample, more than 45% were seen once. Sequencing used CD8+ T cells sorted from blood, obtained at week 0. Every receptor here comes from a human donor with alopecia areata.

The chain is built from TRBV6-6 and TRBJ2-7; 8 bases map to TRBD2. V shed 3 bases and J 2 bases; nucleotides not matched to a gene: 3. Germline loops: CDR1 MNHNY, CDR2 SVGAGI (reference sequence). CDR3 size: 14 residues. The CDR3 region has the DNA TGTGCCAGCAGTTATGGTAGCGGGGCCTACGAGCAGTACTTC. The encoded protein is CASSYGSGAYEQYF.

This chain uses TRBV30 with TRBJ1-2, with TRBD1 identical over 8 bases. Germline values: CDR1 GTSNPN, CDR2 SVGIG (reference sequence). The CDR3 covers 16 residues. The junction had 21 bases not matched to a gene; V was cut back by 7 bases and J by 8 bases. The CDR3 DNA follows: TGTGCCTCCTCGATTTTTGGTCCGACAGGGGATAGGGGCTACACCTTC. This encodes CASSIFGPTGDRGYTF. The full variable domain, in which reference TRBV30 and TRBJ1-2 provide the parts outside the CDR3, is SQTIHQWPATLVQPVGSPLSLECTVEGTSNPNLYWYRQAAGRGLQLLFYSVGIGQISSEVPQNLSASRPQDRQFILSSKKLLLSDSGFYLCASSIFGPTGDRGYTFGSGTRLTVV.

There are a few counts of this clone. This chain joins TRBV7-9 and TRBJ2-1; 8 positions match TRBD2. CDR1 and CDR2 (germline): SEHNR, FQNEAQ (reference sequence). V was clipped by 4 bases and J by 8 bases; unmatched bases: 13. CDR3 length: 16 residues. This CDR3 reads CASSWAPGTSRDEQFF. CDR3 DNA: TGTGCCAGCAGCTGGGCCCCCGGGACTAGTCGGGATGAGCAGTTCTTC.

This clone appeared once. The chain carries TRBV6-5 and TRBJ1-1; D ambiguous. CDR3 length equals 16 residues. The V end lost 0 bases, the J end lost 2 bases, and 13 bases lay between the germline ends. Germline V gene sequence: CDR1 MNHEY, CDR2 SVGAGI. CDR3: CASSYSVWGGNTEAFF. DNA for the CDR3: TGTGCCAGCAGTTACTCGGTGTGGGGTGGAAACACTGAAGCTTTCTTT.

This clone has ten or more counts. The rearrangement links TRBV27 to TRBJ2-7, with D possibly TRBD1 on 6 matching bases. The CDR3 contains 14 residues. The V and J ends lost 3 bases and 6 bases respectively, with 15 bases between them. The germline CDR1 and CDR2 sequences are MNHEY and SMNVEV (reference sequence). The CDR3 loop is CASSFRPGAVEQYF. The CDR3 bases are TGTGCCAGCAGTTTCCGACCAGGGGCGGTCGAGCAGTACTTC.

The rearrangement uses TRBV7-6 and TRBJ2-5, with a possible D match to TRBD2 (6 bases). Germline V gives CDR1 SGHVS, CDR2 FNYEAQ. The CDR3 has 14 amino acids. V lost 5 bases, J lost 2 bases, and 12 bases lay in between. The CDR3 here is CASSPLARQETQYF. In DNA form, the CDR3 reads TGTGCCAGCAGCCCTCTAGCGAGGCAAGAGACCCAGTACTTC.

This clone has a handful of counts. The CDR3 region is CASSQGTGSNKQYF. The CDR3 DNA is TGCGCCAGCAGCCAAGGGACAGGCAGTAACAAGCAGTACTTC. The chain joins TRBV4-3 to TRBJ2-7, with TRBD1 matching 7 bases. This CDR3 contains 14 residues. The J segment lost 8 bases and the V segment lost 1 base, leaving 8 bases of the junction unmatched. CDR1 is LGHNA, CDR2 YSLEER, per germline.

The chain employs TRBV18 and TRBJ2-7, with 8 bases lining up with TRBD1. With 5 bases clipped from V and 2 bases from J, the junction kept 20 bases outside the gene matches. Germline loops: CDR1 KGHSH, CDR2 LQKENI. CDR3 size: 19 residues. CDR3 sequence (DNA): TGTGCCAGCTCATCGAATCCCGACGGTACGAGACAGGGGACCTACGAGCAGTACTTC. Its protein is CASSSNPDGTRQGTYEQYF.

This clone was detected only a few times. The V call is TRBV6-7, the J call TRBJ2-1; D may correspond to TRBD1 or TRBD2 (5 bases each). TRBV6-7 is filed as an ORF, its function uncertain. There are 14 residues in the CDR3. With 3 bases removed from V and 6 bases from J, the gap between germline ends came to 12 bases. CDR3 DNA sequence: TGTGCCAGCAGTTATGTGGGGGATCCCAATGAGCAGTTCTTC. It translates to CASSYVGDPNEQFF.

This clone was detected a few times. The chain joins TRBV23-1 to TRBJ1-2, with D maybe TRBD1 (5 bases). TRBV23-1 has ORF status, its function being uncertain. The V end lost 10 bases, the J end lost 1 base, and 13 bases lay between the germline ends. The length of the CDR3 is 13 residues. Here the CDR3 DNA reads TGCGCCATCGTTGACAGTTTTAACTATGGCTACACCTTC. It translates to CAIVDSFNYGYTF.

DNA for the CDR3: TGCAGCGCCGGGGGGAGTCGGGGGCGCCCGGCACGTGGCTACACCTTC. Translated, it gives CSAGGSRGRPARGYTF. This rearrangement joins TRBV29-1 to TRBJ1-2, with a tentative D call TRBD1 (6 bases). The CDR3 runs to 16 residues. The germline V and J ends were trimmed by 7 bases and 7 bases, with 28 bases remaining between them. Germline V gene lookup returns CDR1 SQVTM and CDR2 ANQGSEA.

The chain has TRBV13 and TRBJ1-2, with 10 bases fitting TRBD1. Germline loops: CDR1 PRHDT, CDR2 FYEKMQ (reference sequence). There are 15 residues in the CDR3. V dropped 5 bases and J dropped 1; count of bases not matched to a gene: 4. The CDR3 coding sequence is TGTGCCAGCAGCCCTTGGGACAGGGGTAACTATGGCTACACCTTC. This gives the protein CASSPWDRGNYGYTF. The full variable domain, with the rest looked up from reference TRBV13 and TRBJ1-2, is AAGVIQSPRHLIKEKRETATLKCYPIPRHDTVYWYQQGPGQDPQFLISFYEKMQSDKGSIPDRFSAQQFSDYHSELNMSSLELGDSALYFCASSPWDRGNYGYTFGSGTRLTVV.

This clone was detected a few times. The CDR3 sequence: CASAPSGIDYEQYF. In nucleotides, the CDR3 is TGCGCCAGCGCCCCTAGCGGGATTGACTACGAGCAGTACTTC. V usage is TRBV5-1 and J usage is TRBJ2-7; TRBD2 matches 9 bases. With 7 bases clipped from V and 3 bases from J, the junction kept 8 bases outside the gene matches. This CDR3 is 14 amino acids long. Germline CDR1 reads SGHRS; CDR2 reads YFSETQ.

The chain links TRBV7-9 to TRBJ2-6, with D unclear. V lost 7 bases, J lost 0 bases, and 4 bases lay in between. CDR3 length: 13 amino acids. Looked up from germline, CDR1 is SEHNR and CDR2 is FQNEAQ (reference sequence). CDR3 sequence: CASMSSGANVLTF. As DNA, the CDR3 is TGTGCCAGCATGAGCTCTGGGGCCAACGTCCTGACTTTC.

This chain joins TRBV7-2 and TRBJ1-2; 7 bases fit TRBD1. Germline lookup yields CDR1 SGHTA and CDR2 FQGNSA. This CDR3 contains 15 residues. Unmatched junction bases numbered 10, after V lost 5 bases and J lost 4 bases. CDR3 bases: TGTGCCAGCAGCCCCCGACTGGACAGGAGCTATGGCTACACCTTC. Its protein product is CASSPRLDRSYGYTF.